The sequence of this T cell receptor (beta chain) was determined in a study of T cells after yellow fever vaccination. Findings and limits, study-wide: In post-booster samples, most primary-vaccination clones reappeared (roughly 96% CD4, nearly 90% CD8).

Production of TCR cDNA was by 5'RACE template switching, which also added a universal primer site and UMIs. TCRdb re-called the 5' RACE reads through MiXCR, storing one row per CDR3 protein. The top ten clones hold over 0.55% of a sample with about 140,000 distinct CDR3 sequences, about 6.2% of them seen once. There are 15 residues in the CDR3. The V end lost 0 bases, the J end lost 6 bases, and 16 bases lay between the germline ends. CDR1 is SGHRS and CDR2 is YFSETQ in the germline V gene. A word on this clonotype: Its antigen remains unknown.

The clonotype comes from a young man who received the YFV17D yellow fever vaccine. The specimen comprised CD4+ T cells sorted from PBMCs, sampled 10 days after the yellow fever booster vaccination. The J gene is TRBJ2-7, the V gene TRBV5-1; D may match TRBD1 or TRBD2 (5 bases each). The CDR3 bases are TGCGCCAGCAGCTTGGGCTCGGGCCTTGGGGGCGAGCAGTACTTC. This encodes CASSLGSGLGGEQYF.